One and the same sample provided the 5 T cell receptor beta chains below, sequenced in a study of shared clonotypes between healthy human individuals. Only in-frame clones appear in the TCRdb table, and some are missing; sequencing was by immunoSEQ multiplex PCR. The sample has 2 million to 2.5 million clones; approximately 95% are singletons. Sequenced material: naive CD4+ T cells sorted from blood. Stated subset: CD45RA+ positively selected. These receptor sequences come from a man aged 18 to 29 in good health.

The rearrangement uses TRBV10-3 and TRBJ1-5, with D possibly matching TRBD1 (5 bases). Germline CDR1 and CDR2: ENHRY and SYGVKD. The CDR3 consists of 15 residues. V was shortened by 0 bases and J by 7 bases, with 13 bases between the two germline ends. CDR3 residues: CAISESWQGGQPQHF. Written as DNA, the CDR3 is TGTGCCATCAGTGAGTCGTGGCAGGGCGGACAGCCCCAGCATTTT.

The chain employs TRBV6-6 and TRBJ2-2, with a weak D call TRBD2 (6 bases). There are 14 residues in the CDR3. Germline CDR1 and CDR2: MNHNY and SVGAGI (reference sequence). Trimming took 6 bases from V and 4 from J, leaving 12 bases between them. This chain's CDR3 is CASRPMGGTGELFF. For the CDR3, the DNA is TGTGCCAGCAGGCCCATGGGGGGCACCGGGGAGCTGTTTTTT.

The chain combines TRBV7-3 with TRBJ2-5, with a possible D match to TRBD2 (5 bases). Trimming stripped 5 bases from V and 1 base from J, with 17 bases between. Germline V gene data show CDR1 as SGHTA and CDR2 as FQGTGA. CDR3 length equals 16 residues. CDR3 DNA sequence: TGTGCCAGCAGCCCTCGGGCTAGCCTTACCCAAGAGACCCAGTACTTC. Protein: CASSPRASLTQETQYF.

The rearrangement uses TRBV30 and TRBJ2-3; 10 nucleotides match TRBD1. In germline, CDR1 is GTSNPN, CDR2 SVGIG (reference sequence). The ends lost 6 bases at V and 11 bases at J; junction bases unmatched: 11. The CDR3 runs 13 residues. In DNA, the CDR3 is TGTGCCTGCCCGGGACAGGGGTTTGTGAGGCAGTATTTT. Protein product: CACPGQGFVRQYF. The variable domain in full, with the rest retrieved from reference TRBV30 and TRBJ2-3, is SQTIHQWPATLVQPVGSPLSLECTVEGTSNPNLYWYRQAAGRGLQLLFYSVGIGQISSEVPQNLSASRPQDRQFILSSKKLLLSDSGFYLCACPGQGFVRQYFGPGTRLTVL.

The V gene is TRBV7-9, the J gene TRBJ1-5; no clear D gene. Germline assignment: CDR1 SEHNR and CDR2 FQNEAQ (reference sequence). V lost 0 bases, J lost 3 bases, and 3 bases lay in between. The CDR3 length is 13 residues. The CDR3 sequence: CASSLADNQPQHF. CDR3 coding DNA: TGTGCCAGCAGCTTAGCGGACAATCAGCCCCAGCATTTT.